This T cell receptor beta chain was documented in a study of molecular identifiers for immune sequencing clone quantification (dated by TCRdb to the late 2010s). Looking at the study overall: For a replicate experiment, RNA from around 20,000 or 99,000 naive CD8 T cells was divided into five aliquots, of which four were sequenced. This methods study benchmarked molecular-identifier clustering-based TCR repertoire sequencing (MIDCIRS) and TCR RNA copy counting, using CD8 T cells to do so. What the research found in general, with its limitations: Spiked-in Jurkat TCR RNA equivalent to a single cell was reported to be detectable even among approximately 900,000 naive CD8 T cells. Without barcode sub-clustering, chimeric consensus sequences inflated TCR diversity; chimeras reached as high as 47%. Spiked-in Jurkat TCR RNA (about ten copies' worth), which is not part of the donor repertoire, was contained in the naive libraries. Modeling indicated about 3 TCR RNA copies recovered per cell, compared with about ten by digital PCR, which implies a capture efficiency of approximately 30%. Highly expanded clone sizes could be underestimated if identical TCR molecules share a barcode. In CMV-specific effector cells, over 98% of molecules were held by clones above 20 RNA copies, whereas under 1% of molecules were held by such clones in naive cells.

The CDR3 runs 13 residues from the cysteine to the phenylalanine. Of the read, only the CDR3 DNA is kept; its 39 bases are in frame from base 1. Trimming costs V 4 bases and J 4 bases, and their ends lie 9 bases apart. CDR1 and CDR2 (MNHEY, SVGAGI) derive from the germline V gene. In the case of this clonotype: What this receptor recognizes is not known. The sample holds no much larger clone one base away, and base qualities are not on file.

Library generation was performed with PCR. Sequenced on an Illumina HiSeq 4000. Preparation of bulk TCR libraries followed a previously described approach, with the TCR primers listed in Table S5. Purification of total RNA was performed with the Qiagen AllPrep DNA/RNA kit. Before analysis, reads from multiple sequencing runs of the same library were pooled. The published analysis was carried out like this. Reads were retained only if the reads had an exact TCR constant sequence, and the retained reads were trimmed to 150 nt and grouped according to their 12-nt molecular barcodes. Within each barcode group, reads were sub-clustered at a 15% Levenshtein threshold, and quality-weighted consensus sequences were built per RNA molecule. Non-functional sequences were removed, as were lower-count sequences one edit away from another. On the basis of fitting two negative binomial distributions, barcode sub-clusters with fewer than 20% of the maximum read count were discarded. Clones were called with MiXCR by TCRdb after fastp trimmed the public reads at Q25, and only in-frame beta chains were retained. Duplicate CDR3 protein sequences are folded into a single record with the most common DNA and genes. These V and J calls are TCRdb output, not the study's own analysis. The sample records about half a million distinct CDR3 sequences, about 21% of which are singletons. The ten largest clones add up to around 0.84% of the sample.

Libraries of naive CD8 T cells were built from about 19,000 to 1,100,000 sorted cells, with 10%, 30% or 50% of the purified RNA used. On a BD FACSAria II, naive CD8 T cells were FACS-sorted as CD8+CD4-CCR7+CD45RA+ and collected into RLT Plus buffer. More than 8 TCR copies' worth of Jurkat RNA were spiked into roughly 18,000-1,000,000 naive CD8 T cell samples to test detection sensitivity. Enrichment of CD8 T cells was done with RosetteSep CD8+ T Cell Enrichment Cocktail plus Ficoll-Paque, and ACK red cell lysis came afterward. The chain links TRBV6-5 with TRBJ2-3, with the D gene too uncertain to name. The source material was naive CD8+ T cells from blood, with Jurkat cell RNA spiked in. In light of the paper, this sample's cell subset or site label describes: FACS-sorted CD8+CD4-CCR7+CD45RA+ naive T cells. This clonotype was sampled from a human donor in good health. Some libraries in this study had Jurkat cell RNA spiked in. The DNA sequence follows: TGTGCCAGCAGTTGGGCTGGACCAGATACGCAGTATTTT. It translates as CASSWAGPDTQYF.